The 17 T cell receptor beta chains below were found in one sample sequenced in a study of blood T cells in healthy people across ages. It was with a sample-barcoded 5' primer and a J-beta primer mix that a second PCR of about 6 to 12 cycles was run. MiXCR, run by TCRdb on the 5' RACE reads, gives a single entry per CDR3 protein. In the table there are about 1.5 million distinct CDR3 sequences, about 42% of which are singletons. The sequencing input was blood. Receptors were obtained from a woman aged 18-30 years in good health.

This clonotype was found a few times. The J gene is TRBJ2-1, the V gene TRBV9; 8 bases agree with TRBD2. V gave up 2 bases and J gave up 5 bases; unmatched junction bases: 9. Germline values: CDR1 SGDLS, CDR2 YYNGEE. The CDR3 consists of 16 residues. The CDR3 here is CASSVGSGVLHNEQFF. CDR3 coding DNA: TGTGCCAGCAGCGTTGGTAGCGGGGTTCTCCACAATGAGCAGTTCTTC.

The chain employs TRBV20-1 and TRBJ2-7; 7 positions agree with TRBD1. Germline CDR1 is DFQATT and CDR2 is SNEGSKA (reference sequence). The junction had 5 bases not matched to a gene; V was cut back by 1 base and J by 2 bases. The CDR3 length is 14 residues. The CDR3 nucleotides read TGCAGTGCTAGAGCGGGACAGAATACCTACGAGCAGTACTTC. It translates to CSARAGQNTYEQYF.

With regard to this clonotype: This may be a read error: a much more frequent sequence differs by one nucleotide. CDR3 in DNA: TGCGCCAGCAGCCTGGTGGGACCGGGACTCCTAACTCATACGCAGTATTTT. As protein: CASSLVGPGLLTHTQYF. The gene calls are TRBV4-3 and TRBJ2-3, with a tentative D call TRBD2 (6 bases). Germline V lookup: CDR1 LGHNA, CDR2 YSLEER. V was trimmed by 4 bases and J by 7 bases, leaving 24 bases between them. This CDR3 contains 17 residues.

The chain employs TRBV6-2 or TRBV6-3 and TRBJ2-7; D gene uncertain. The V and J ends lost 0 bases and 6 bases respectively, with 6 bases between them. The CDR3 extends over 12 amino acids. Germline CDR1 and CDR2: MNHEY and SVGEGT. CDR3 sequence (DNA): TGTGCCAGCAGTTACTCGGTTAGCGAGCAGTACTTC. Its translation: CASSYSVSEQYF.

In the case of this clonotype: Mismatch with germline at one junction end may stem from a read error. The V and J genes are TRBV13 and TRBJ1-1; D unresolved. The CDR3 is 14 amino acids. Germline CDR1 and CDR2: PRHDT and FYEKMQ (reference sequence). The CDR3 is CASSVGLGNTEAFF. In DNA, the CDR3 is TGTGCCAGCAGCGTAGGGTTGGGGAACACTGAAGCTTTCTTT.

V gene TRBV7-6 combines with J gene TRBJ2-5; TRBD2 matches at 8 bases. Trimming at V came to 1 base and at J to 2 bases, leaving 9 bases not matched to a gene. CDR1 SGHVS and CDR2 FNYEAQ come from the germline V gene. The CDR3 runs to 17 residues. This CDR3 is CASSLEIGRVGQETQYF. The CDR3 DNA reads TGTGCCAGCAGCTTAGAGATCGGGAGGGTGGGGCAAGAGACCCAGTACTTC.

J is TRBJ1-1 and V is TRBV7-2, with D perhaps matching TRBD1 (6 bases). The CDR3 runs to 16 residues. Germline CDR1 SGHTA, CDR2 FQGNSA. Deletions cut 3 bases from V and 0 bases from J, with 14 bases between. Here the CDR3 reads CASSLPYRVVNTEAFF. For the CDR3, the DNA is TGTGCCAGCAGCTTGCCCTACAGGGTTGTGAACACTGAAGCTTTCTTT.

This clonotype was picked up a small number of times. The chain couples TRBV5-1 to TRBJ2-3, with a tentative D call TRBD2 (5 bases). Germline values: CDR1 SGHRS, CDR2 YFSETQ. V was cut by 0 bases and J by 2 bases, with 13 bases left in between. The CDR3 contains 16 residues. The CDR3 bases are TGCGCCAGCAGCTTGGGTGTTGGCGGGTACACAGATACGCAGTATTTT. Translated: CASSLGVGGYTDTQYF.

This clonotype has just a few counts. Being one base from a much bigger clone, this may be a read error. V is TRBV28 and J is TRBJ1-2; a possible D gene is TRBD1 (5 bases). The CDR3 extends over 12 amino acids. V was pared by 5 bases and J by 5 bases, with 9 bases between. Germline V CDR1 and CDR2: MDHEN, SYDVKM. In nucleotides, the CDR3 is TGTGCCAGCAGTCCCTGGGGGTATGGCTACACCTTC. It translates to CASSPWGYGYTF.

This clonotype was detected only once. Possible read error: a much larger clone is one base away. The chain combines TRBV7-2 with TRBJ2-1, with a tentative D call TRBD1 (6 bases). CDR3 length: 13 amino acids. Germline loops: CDR1 SGHTA, CDR2 FQGNSA. The V end was cut by 4 bases, the J end by 10 bases, with 14 bases between. The CDR3 reads CASSSQDSYEQFF. Here the CDR3 DNA reads TGTGCCAGCAGCTCCCAGGACAGCTACGAGCAGTTCTTC.

The chain joins TRBV24-1 to TRBJ2-7; D not certain. Germline V gives CDR1 KGHDR, CDR2 SFDVKD. V was shortened by 3 bases and J by 2 bases, with 10 bases between the two germline ends. The CDR3 runs 14 residues. The CDR3 DNA sequence: TGTGCCACCAGTGATGGGAACCGAGCCTACGAGCAGTACTTC. This encodes CATSDGNRAYEQYF.

The rearrangement joins TRBV19 to TRBJ2-1, with TRBD2 matching 9 bases. The trim removed 9 bases at V and 7 bases at J, leaving 7 bases unmatched. This CDR3 spans 13 amino acids. Germline V gene sequence: CDR1 LNHDA, CDR2 SQIVND (reference sequence). CDR3 region: CASVAGAGNEQFF. The CDR3 nucleotides are TGTGCCAGCGTAGCGGGAGCGGGGAATGAGCAGTTCTTC. Based on the CDR3 plus reference TRBV19 and TRBJ2-1, the full variable domain is DGGITQSPKYLFRKEGQNVTLSCEQNLNHDAMYWYRQDPGQGLRLIYYSQIVNDFQKGDIAEGYSVSREKKESFPLTVTSAQKNPTAFYLCASVAGAGNEQFFGPGTRLTVL.

The CDR3 reads CASSQGRETYEQYF. Written as DNA, the CDR3 is TGCGCCAGCAGCCAAGGCAGGGAGACCTACGAGCAGTACTTC. This chain links TRBV4-3 with TRBJ2-7; tentatively, D is TRBD1 or TRBD2 (5 bases each). There are 14 residues in the CDR3. Per the germline V gene, CDR1 is LGHNA and CDR2 is YSLEER. V shed 1 base and J shed 2 bases, with 9 bases lying between them.

This clonotype has ten or more counts. The gene calls are TRBV5-1 and TRBJ2-1; 7 positions agree with TRBD1. The CDR3 extends over 14 amino acids. With 4 bases clipped from V and 5 bases from J, the junction kept 6 bases outside the gene matches. The germline V gene encodes CDR1 SGHRS and CDR2 YFSETQ. The CDR3, as DNA: TGCGCCAGCAGCATCGTGACAGGGAACAATGAGCAGTTCTTC. Translating it yields CASSIVTGNNEQFF.

V gene TRBV7-2 combines with J gene TRBJ2-7, with D maybe TRBD2 (5 bases). This CDR3 contains 12 residues. V was cut by 5 bases and J by 7 bases, with 12 bases left in between. CDR1 is SGHTA, CDR2 FQGNSA, per germline. The CDR3 is CASSRLTGEQYF. CDR3 nucleotide sequence: TGTGCCAGCAGCCGTCTCACGGGGGAGCAGTACTTC.

There are a few counts of this clonotype. This chain links TRBV27 with TRBJ2-3; D call uncertain. The V and J ends lost 9 bases and 0 bases respectively, with 16 bases between them. From germline, CDR1 is MNHEY and CDR2 SMNVEV (reference sequence). CDR3 length: 15 residues. CDR3 sequence (DNA): TGTGCCAGTCGCCCCTCTGTCCTTAGCACAGATACGCAGTATTTT. This sequence encodes CASRPSVLSTDTQYF.

There are a few counts of this clonotype. The chain joins TRBV5-1 to TRBJ1-4, with 8 bases aligning to TRBD1. V dropped 6 bases and J dropped 4; count of bases not matched to a gene: 5. CDR1 is SGHRS and CDR2 is YFSETQ in the germline V gene. The CDR3 consists of 14 residues. This chain's CDR3 is CASTMTGDNEKLFF. In DNA form, the CDR3 reads TGCGCCAGCACCATGACAGGGGATAATGAAAAACTGTTTTTT.